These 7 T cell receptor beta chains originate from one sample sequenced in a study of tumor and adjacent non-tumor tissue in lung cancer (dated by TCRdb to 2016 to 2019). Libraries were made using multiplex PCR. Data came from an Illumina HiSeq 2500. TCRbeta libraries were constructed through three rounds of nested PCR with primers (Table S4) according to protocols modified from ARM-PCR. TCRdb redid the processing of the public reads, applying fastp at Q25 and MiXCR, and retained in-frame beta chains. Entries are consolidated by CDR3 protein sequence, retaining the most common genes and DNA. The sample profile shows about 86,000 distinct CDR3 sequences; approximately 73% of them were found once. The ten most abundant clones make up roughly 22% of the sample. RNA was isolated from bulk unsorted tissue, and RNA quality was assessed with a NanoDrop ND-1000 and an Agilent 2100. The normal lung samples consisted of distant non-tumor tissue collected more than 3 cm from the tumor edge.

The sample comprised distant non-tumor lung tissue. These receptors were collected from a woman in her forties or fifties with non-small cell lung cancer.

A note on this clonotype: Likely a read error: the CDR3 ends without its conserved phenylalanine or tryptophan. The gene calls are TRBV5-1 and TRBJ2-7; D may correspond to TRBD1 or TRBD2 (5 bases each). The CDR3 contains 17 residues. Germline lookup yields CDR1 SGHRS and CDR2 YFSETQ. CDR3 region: CASRPVGLGVRDYEQYL. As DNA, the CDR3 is TGCGCGAGCAGGCCGGTTGGACTGGGGGTTCGGGACTACGAGCAGTACCTC.

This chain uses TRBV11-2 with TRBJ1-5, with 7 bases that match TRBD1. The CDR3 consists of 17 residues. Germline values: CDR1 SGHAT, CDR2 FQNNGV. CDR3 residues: CANNLDVMTGSDQPQHF. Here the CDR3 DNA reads TGTGCTAACAACTTAGATGTTATGACAGGGTCAGATCAGCCCCAGCATTTT.

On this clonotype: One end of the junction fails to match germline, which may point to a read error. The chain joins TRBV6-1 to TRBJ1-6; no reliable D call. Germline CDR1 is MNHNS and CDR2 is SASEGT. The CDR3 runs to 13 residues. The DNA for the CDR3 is TGTGCCAGCTCGCCACTGAGTGATTCACCCCTCCAATTT. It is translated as CASSPLSDSPLQF.

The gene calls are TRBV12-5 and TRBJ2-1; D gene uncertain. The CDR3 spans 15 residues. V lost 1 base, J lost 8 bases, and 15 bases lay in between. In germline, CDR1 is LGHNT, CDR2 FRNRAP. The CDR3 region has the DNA TGTGCTAGTGGTTTGGGGTCCGGATCCCGGGATGAGCAGTTCTTC. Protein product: CASGLGSGSRDEQFF. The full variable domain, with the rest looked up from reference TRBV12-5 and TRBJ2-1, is DARVTQTPRHKVTEMGQEVTMRCQPILGHNTVFWYRQTMMQGLELLAYFRNRAPLDDSGMPKDRFSAEMPDATLATLKIQPSEPRDSAVYFCASGLGSGSRDEQFFGPGTRLTVL.

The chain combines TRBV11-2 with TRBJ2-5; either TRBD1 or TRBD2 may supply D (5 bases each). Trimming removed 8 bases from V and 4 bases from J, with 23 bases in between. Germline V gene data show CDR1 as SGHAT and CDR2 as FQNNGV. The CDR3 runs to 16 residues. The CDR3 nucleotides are TGTGCCAGCGGCCAAGGGACCGTGGTGCTCGGAGAGACCCAGTACTTC. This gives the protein CASGQGTVVLGETQYF. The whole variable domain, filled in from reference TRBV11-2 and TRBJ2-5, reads EAGVAQSPRYKIIEKRQSVAFWCNPISGHATLYWYQQILGQGPKLLIQFQNNGVVDDSQLPKDRFSAERLKGVDSTLKIQPAKLEDSAVYLCASGQGTVVLGETQYFGPGTRLLVL.

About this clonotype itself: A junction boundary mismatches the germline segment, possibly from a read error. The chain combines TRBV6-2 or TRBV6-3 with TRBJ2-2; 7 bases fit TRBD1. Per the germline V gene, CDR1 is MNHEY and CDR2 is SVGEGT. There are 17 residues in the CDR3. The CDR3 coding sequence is TGTGACAGCAGTGCAGGCTCCGGGACAGCGAACACCGGGGAGCTGTTTTTT. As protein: CDSSAGSGTANTGELFF.

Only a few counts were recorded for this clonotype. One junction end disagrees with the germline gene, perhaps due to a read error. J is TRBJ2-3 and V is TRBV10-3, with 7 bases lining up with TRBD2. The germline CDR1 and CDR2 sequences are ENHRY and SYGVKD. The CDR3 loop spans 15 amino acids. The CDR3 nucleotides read TGTGCCATTAGTGAGGGAGGGAGAGCCACAGGTACGCAGTATTTT. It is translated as CAISEGGRATGTQYF.